The 21 T cell receptor beta chains listed next were all sequenced from one sample in a study of cytomegalovirus exposure and HLA in healthy donors. PCR employed 60 Vbeta and 13 Jbeta primers. Profiling relied on immunoSEQ multiplex PCR, and the TCRdb table lists in-frame clones only, not all of them. The sample includes about 89,000 clones, 79% of them seen just once. The sequencing sample was made of PBMCs. All receptors derive from a man aged 25-45 years in good health and CMV-seronegative.

This clone was counted a few times. CDR3: CASSLANGEVAFF. CDR3 nucleotide sequence: TGCGCCAGCAGCTTGGCCAACGGCGAGGTAGCTTTCTTT. The V call is TRBV5-1, the J call TRBJ1-1; D gene uncertain. V was trimmed by 0 bases and J by 10 bases, leaving 13 bases between them. The CDR3 length is 13 residues. From germline, CDR1 is SGHRS and CDR2 YFSETQ.

This clone occurred a few times. The chain links TRBV7-9 to TRBJ2-3; D gene ambiguous. CDR1 is SEHNR, CDR2 FQNEAQ, per germline (reference sequence). This CDR3 spans 12 amino acids. V gave up 4 bases and J gave up 4 bases, with 6 bases separating them. The CDR3 sequence is CASSSIPDTQYF. CDR3 sequence (DNA): TGTGCCAGCAGCTCAATTCCAGATACGCAGTATTTT.

CDR3 loop: CASSIEVASGVAYEQYF. DNA of the CDR3: TGTGCCAGTAGTATAGAGGTGGCCAGCGGGGTTGCCTACGAGCAGTACTTC. This chain connects TRBV19 to TRBJ2-7; 7 bases are a match to TRBD2. The CDR3 has 17 amino acids. V was pared by 0 bases and J by 2 bases, with 10 bases of the junction left unmatched. CDR1 LNHDA and CDR2 SQIVND come from the germline V gene (reference sequence).

The chain links TRBV28 to TRBJ1-4, with 9 bases aligning to TRBD1. The ends lost 5 bases at V and 7 bases at J; junction bases unmatched: 8. CDR3 length: 15 amino acids. CDR1 and CDR2 from the germline V gene are MDHEN and SYDVKM. Here the CDR3 DNA reads TGTGCCAGCAGTCCGTCACAGGGGGCTTCTGAAAAACTGTTTTTT. Translated: CASSPSQGASEKLFF. Full variable domain (remainder filled in from reference TRBV28 and TRBJ1-4): DVKVTQSSRYLVKRTGEKVFLECVQDMDHENMFWYRQDPGLGLRLIYFSYDVKMKEKGDIPEGYSVSREKKERFSLILESASTNQTSMYLCASSPSQGASEKLFFGSGTQLSVL.

In this sample, this clone turned up once. The chain joins TRBV10-3 to TRBJ2-7; TRBD1 aligns across 9 bases. The CDR3 is made up of 15 amino acids. Germline assignment: CDR1 ENHRY and CDR2 SYGVKD. Unmatched junction bases numbered 10, after V lost 7 bases and J lost 3 bases. The CDR3: CAIKVHETGGYEQYF. CDR3 nucleotide sequence: TGTGCCATCAAGGTCCACGAGACAGGGGGCTACGAGCAGTACTTC.

The CDR3 loop reads CASSGAGSGANVLTF. CDR3 nucleotide sequence: TGTGCCAGCAGCGGAGCCGGCTCTGGGGCCAACGTCCTGACTTTC. V gene TRBV11-3 combines with J gene TRBJ2-6, with D unresolved. This CDR3 has 15 residues. Germline-derived CDR1 and CDR2 are SGHNT and YENEEA. Trimming removed 5 bases at V and 0 bases at J, with 8 bases between.

V is TRBV4-3 and J is TRBJ1-2; perhaps TRBD1 as D (6 bases). Trimming took 0 bases from V and 9 from J, leaving 17 bases between them. CDR3 length equals 15 residues. Germline V CDR1 and CDR2: LGHNA, YSLEER. In nucleotides, the CDR3 is TGCGCCAGCAGCCAAGATATGTCGGGGGGGCCCAGCTACACCTTC. Amino acid sequence: CASSQDMSGGPSYTF.

This clone was seen a handful of times. The V gene is TRBV27, the J gene TRBJ1-6; 11 nucleotides agree with TRBD1. This CDR3 comprises 16 residues. V dropped 2 bases and J dropped 7; count of bases not matched to a gene: 4. Germline V gene data show CDR1 as MNHEY and CDR2 as SMNVEV (reference sequence). CDR3: CASSLRTGGKNSPLHF. The CDR3 coding sequence is TGTGCCAGCAGTTTACGGACAGGGGGCAAAAATTCACCCCTCCACTTT.

This CDR3 is CASSLTQAGLENIQYF. CDR3 in DNA: TGTGCCAGCAGCTTGACCCAGGCGGGGTTAGAAAACATTCAGTACTTC. The chain uses TRBV5-4 and TRBJ2-4; a possible D gene is TRBD2 (6 bases). This CDR3 has 16 residues. V lost 1 base and J lost 5, with 16 bases in between. CDR1 SGHNT and CDR2 YYREEE come from the germline V gene (reference sequence).

The chain employs TRBV27 and TRBJ2-7, with D unresolved. The CDR3 spans 15 residues. V was trimmed by 1 base and J by 1 base, leaving 11 bases between them. Germline V gene lookup returns CDR1 MNHEY and CDR2 SMNVEV (reference sequence). In DNA form, the CDR3 reads TGTGCCAGCAGTTTATTCCCAGACTTATCCTACGAGCAGTACTTC. As protein: CASSLFPDLSYEQYF.

This chain connects TRBV7-9 to TRBJ1-5; a weak D match, TRBD1 (6 bases). In germline, CDR1 is SEHNR, CDR2 FQNEAQ (reference sequence). V lost 6 bases and J 7 bases, leaving 19 bases between the germline ends. The CDR3 contains 15 residues. This CDR3 is CASSQGPALHQPQHF. In nucleotides, the CDR3 is TGTGCCAGCAGTCAGGGGCCAGCTCTACACCAGCCCCAGCATTTT. Full variable domain (remainder filled in from reference TRBV7-9 and TRBJ1-5): DTGVSQNPRHKITKRGQNVTFRCDPISEHNRLYWYRQTLGQGPEFLTYFQNEAQLEKSRLLSDRFSAERPKGSFSTLEIQRTEQGDSAMYLCASSQGPALHQPQHFGDGTRLSIL.

In its sample, this clone was seen a few times. The chain uses TRBV4-1 and TRBJ1-2; the D is unclear. The CDR3 has 15 amino acids. V was cut by 0 bases and J by 3 bases, with 11 bases left in between. Germline V gene data show CDR1 as MGHRA and CDR2 as YSYEKL. CDR3 loop: CASSQDDSGDYGYTF. In DNA form, the CDR3 reads TGCGCCAGCAGCCAAGATGATTCCGGGGACTATGGCTACACCTTC.

This rearrangement joins TRBV6-1 to TRBJ1-2; 7 nucleotides line up with TRBD1. The V segment lost 9 bases and the J segment 6 bases; nucleotides outside the gene matches: 13. There are 14 residues in the CDR3. Germline CDR1 MNHNS, CDR2 SASEGT. Here the CDR3 DNA reads TGTGCCAGTCACCGGGACAGATTAGGGAATGGCTACACCTTC. This translates into CASHRDRLGNGYTF.

This clone has more than one count but fewer than ten. The chain recombines TRBV10-3 with TRBJ1-1, with D unclear. V shed 0 bases and J shed 0 bases, with 8 bases lying between them. The CDR3 extends over 15 amino acids. Germline CDR1 ENHRY, CDR2 SYGVKD. CDR3 sequence: CAISESGTMNTEAFF. The CDR3, as DNA: TGTGCCATCAGTGAGTCGGGCACGATGAACACTGAAGCTTTCTTT.

A few counts support this clone. The CDR3 protein is CASSPQGGWGTQYF. CDR3 sequence (DNA): TGTGCCAGCAGCCCCCAGGGAGGGTGGGGGACCCAGTACTTC. The V gene is TRBV28, the J gene TRBJ2-5, with TRBD2 matching over 7 bases. Germline CDR1 is MDHEN and CDR2 is SYDVKM. The CDR3 length is 14 residues. The junction had 11 bases not matched to a gene; V was cut back by 6 bases and J by 7 bases. Using reference TRBV28 and TRBJ2-5 for the parts outside the CDR3, the full variable domain is DVKVTQSSRYLVKRTGEKVFLECVQDMDHENMFWYRQDPGLGLRLIYFSYDVKMKEKGDIPEGYSVSREKKERFSLILESASTNQTSMYLCASSPQGGWGTQYFGPGTRLLVL.

The table lists this clone with a count of one. The chain uses TRBV5-4 and TRBJ2-5; 10 bases line up with TRBD2. The V segment lost 2 bases and the J segment 0 bases; nucleotides outside the gene matches: 1. Germline CDR1 and CDR2: SGHNT and YYREEE (reference sequence). The CDR3 has 15 residues. Here the CDR3 reads CASSFLAGDQETQYF. The CDR3 DNA is TGTGCCAGCAGCTTTCTAGCGGGGGACCAAGAGACCCAGTACTTC.

The CDR3 sequence: CASSPFSGGTDTQYF. The CDR3 DNA follows: TGTGCCAGCAGCCCTTTTAGCGGGGGCACAGATACGCAGTATTTT. The chain joins TRBV7-2 to TRBJ2-3, with 8 bases identical to TRBD2. Germline V CDR1 and CDR2: SGHTA, FQGNSA. V shed 5 bases and J 1 base; nucleotides not matched to a gene: 5. This CDR3 is built from 15 residues.

The chain carries TRBV30 and TRBJ1-1; D not certain. CDR1 is GTSNPN and CDR2 is SVGIG in the germline V gene (reference sequence). The CDR3 loop spans 11 amino acids. Trimming pared 5 bases from V and 11 bases from J, leaving 15 bases between. Here the CDR3 reads CAWRGPAGAFF. CDR3 nucleotides: TGTGCCTGGCGTGGCCCTGCGGGGGCTTTCTTT.

The V and J genes are TRBV2 and TRBJ1-6; D might be TRBD1 (5 bases). Germline CDR1 and CDR2: SNHLY and FYNNEI. This CDR3 contains 12 residues. V gave up 6 bases and J gave up 9 bases, with 9 bases separating them. For the CDR3, the DNA is TGTGCCAGCAGGCAGGGTACTTCACCCCTCCACTTT. Protein product: CASRQGTSPLHF.

J is TRBJ2-6 and V is TRBV5-6; D unresolved. The V gene's germline CDR1 is SGHDT and CDR2 YYEEEE. This CDR3 is built from 16 residues. Trimming left V 0 bases short and J 4 bases short, with 11 bases between. The CDR3 region is CASSLGPLVGANVLTF. The CDR3 DNA reads TGTGCCAGCAGCTTGGGCCCACTGGTAGGGGCCAACGTCCTGACTTTC.

V usage is TRBV2 and J usage is TRBJ2-3, with D perhaps matching TRBD1 (5 bases). The CDR3 is made up of 15 amino acids. The V gene lost 3 bases and the J gene lost 0 bases, with 10 bases spanning the gap. In germline, CDR1 is SNHLY, CDR2 FYNNEI. CDR3 loop: CASSDRAISTDTQYF. The CDR3 DNA sequence: TGTGCCAGCAGTGACAGGGCTATTAGCACAGATACGCAGTATTTT.